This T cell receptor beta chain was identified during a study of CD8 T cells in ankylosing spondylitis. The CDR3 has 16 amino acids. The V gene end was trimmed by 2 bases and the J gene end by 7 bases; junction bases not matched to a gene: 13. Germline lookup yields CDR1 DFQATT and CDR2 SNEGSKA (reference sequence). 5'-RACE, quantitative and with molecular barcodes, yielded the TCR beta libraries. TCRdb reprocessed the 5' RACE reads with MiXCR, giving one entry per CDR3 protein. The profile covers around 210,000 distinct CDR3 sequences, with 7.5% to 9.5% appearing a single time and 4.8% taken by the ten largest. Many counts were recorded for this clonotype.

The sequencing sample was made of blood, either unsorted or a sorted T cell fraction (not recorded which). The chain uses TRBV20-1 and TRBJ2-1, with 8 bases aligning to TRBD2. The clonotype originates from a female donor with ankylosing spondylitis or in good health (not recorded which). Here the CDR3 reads CSARTGKAGVINEQFF. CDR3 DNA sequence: TGCAGTGCTAGAACAGGGAAAGCGGGAGTGATAAATGAGCAGTTCTTC.